The rows below give T cell receptor beta chains drawn from one sample of a study of T cell clusters in autoimmune cytopenias. TCRdb re-called the multiplex PCR reads, yielding one record per CDR3 amino acid sequence without DNA. The repertoire table contains some 7,000 distinct CDR3 sequences. Sequences were obtained from peripheral blood. Receptors were obtained from a human donor with an autoimmune cytopenia or autoimmune hepatitis (not recorded which). Each CDR3 is given with its conserved first and last residue. A clone size is listed for some rows: how often the clone was seen (once, few, many), or a class if it is expanded.

j_gene: TRBJ1-2
abundance: .
v_gene: TRBV27
CDR3aa: CASSPYRTGTNYGYTF

j_gene: TRBJ2-5
abundance: .
v_gene: TRBV9
CDR3aa: CASSATGFEETQYF

j_gene: TRBJ1-4
abundance: .
v_gene: TRBV6-1
CDR3aa: CASSQGLGGTNEKLFF

j_gene: TRBJ2-3
abundance: .
v_gene: TRBV7-3
CDR3aa: CASSRGTSGGTADTQYF

j_gene: TRBJ2-7
abundance: .
v_gene: TRBV7-9
CDR3aa: CASSLIWRGSSYEQYF

j_gene: TRBJ1-2
abundance: .
v_gene: TRBV27
CDR3aa: CASRGSGMGGYTF

j_gene: TRBJ2-7
abundance: .
v_gene: TRBV20-1
CDR3aa: CSAPTGQGYEQYF

j_gene: TRBJ2-7
abundance: .
v_gene: TRBV18
CDR3aa: CASSPPVRGSNEQYF

j_gene: TRBJ2-7
abundance: .
v_gene: TRBV7-2
CDR3aa: CASSLGNGRLGPYEQYF

j_gene: TRBJ2-3
abundance: .
v_gene: TRBV10-1
CDR3aa: CASSGAGGLYTDTQYF

j_gene: TRBJ2-1
abundance: .
v_gene: TRBV5-1
CDR3aa: CASSLLGGSYNEQFF

j_gene: TRBJ1-2
abundance: medium-sized
v_gene: TRBV20-1
CDR3aa: CSARELIYGYTF

j_gene: TRBJ2-3
abundance: medium-sized
v_gene: TRBV20-1
CDR3aa: CSASKLLTRTDTQYF

j_gene: TRBJ2-7
abundance: medium-sized
v_gene: TRBV15
CDR3aa: CATGREGGSYEQYF

j_gene: TRBJ1-4
abundance: .
v_gene: TRBV6-5
CDR3aa: CASSESSPGTDHEKLFF

j_gene: TRBJ2-7
abundance: .
v_gene: TRBV11-2
CDR3aa: CASSSLTSSSPYEQYF

j_gene: TRBJ2-2
abundance: .
v_gene: TRBV5-1
CDR3aa: CASSLVEANTGELFF

j_gene: TRBJ2-3
abundance: medium-sized
v_gene: TRBV7-3
CDR3aa: CASSPGHNTDTQYF

j_gene: TRBJ2-2
abundance: .
v_gene: TRBV18
CDR3aa: CASSSTAAGELFF

j_gene: TRBJ1-5
abundance: medium-sized
v_gene: TRBV7-6
CDR3aa: CASSQAGNQPQHF

j_gene: TRBJ1-2
abundance: .
v_gene: TRBV2
CDR3aa: CASSEAGGYGYTF

j_gene: TRBJ1-1
abundance: .
v_gene: TRBV20-1
CDR3aa: CSARDMTGPGNAFF

j_gene: TRBJ2-7
abundance: medium-sized
v_gene: TRBV7-6
CDR3aa: CASSLAPGSSYEQYF

j_gene: TRBJ2-3
abundance: .
v_gene: TRBV6-1
CDR3aa: CASSEDLTSGITDTQYF

j_gene: TRBJ2-2
abundance: .
v_gene: TRBV5-1
CDR3aa: CASSWNTGELFF

j_gene: TRBJ1-4
abundance: .
v_gene: TRBV28
CDR3aa: CASSWGAREKLFF

j_gene: TRBJ1-5
abundance: .
v_gene: TRBV12-3/TRBV12-4
CDR3aa: CASSPSRIGVGRTVNQPQHF

j_gene: TRBJ1-2
abundance: .
v_gene: TRBV5-1
CDR3aa: CASSLLDRGNGYTF

j_gene: TRBJ2-7
abundance: .
v_gene: TRBV6-1
CDR3aa: CASSEYYGYEQYF

j_gene: TRBJ1-1
abundance: .
v_gene: TRBV6-1
CDR3aa: CASELAGQSNTEAFF

j_gene: TRBJ1-6
abundance: .
v_gene: TRBV6-5
CDR3aa: CASSYLGGQGYNSPLHF

j_gene: TRBJ2-2
abundance: .
v_gene: TRBV5-4
CDR3aa: CASSLGQGEADTGELFF

j_gene: TRBJ2-2
abundance: .
v_gene: TRBV13
CDR3aa: CASSQNPSLGNTGELFF

j_gene: TRBJ2-7
abundance: .
v_gene: TRBV18
CDR3aa: CASSPGQGANEQYF

j_gene: TRBJ1-2
abundance: .
v_gene: TRBV6-1
CDR3aa: CASSWTGDGYGYTF

j_gene: TRBJ2-1
abundance: .
v_gene: TRBV6-5
CDR3aa: CASSQALAGSYNEQFF

j_gene: TRBJ2-2
abundance: .
v_gene: TRBV7-2
CDR3aa: CASRNSQGTGELFF

j_gene: TRBJ1-2
abundance: .
v_gene: TRBV9
CDR3aa: CASSVGQIGGYNF

j_gene: TRBJ2-2
abundance: .
v_gene: TRBV5-5
CDR3aa: CASSHPGGGSIPTGELFF

j_gene: TRBJ1-6
abundance: .
v_gene: TRBV5-1
CDR3aa: CASSLRQSNSPLHF

j_gene: TRBJ1-2
abundance: .
v_gene: TRBV5-5
CDR3aa: CASSSSPGQGALGGYTF

j_gene: TRBJ1-4
abundance: .
v_gene: TRBV5-1
CDR3aa: CASSLDGSAGSTNEKLFF

j_gene: TRBJ2-7
abundance: .
v_gene: TRBV6-5
CDR3aa: CASSRQGEVSYEQYF

j_gene: TRBJ1-1
abundance: .
v_gene: TRBV12-3/TRBV12-4
CDR3aa: CASSKGSMNTEAFF

j_gene: TRBJ1-2
abundance: medium-sized
v_gene: TRBV5-6
CDR3aa: CASTPLGTTNYGYTF

j_gene: TRBJ1-5
abundance: .
v_gene: TRBV28
CDR3aa: CASSTALKGNQPQHF

j_gene: TRBJ2-2
abundance: medium-sized
v_gene: TRBV30
CDR3aa: CAWSGTGGTGELFF

j_gene: TRBJ1-6
abundance: medium-sized
v_gene: TRBV12-3/TRBV12-4
CDR3aa: CASGRADSPLHF

j_gene: TRBJ2-5
abundance: .
v_gene: TRBV7-9
CDR3aa: CASSLASRGETQYF

j_gene: TRBJ2-1
abundance: medium-sized
v_gene: TRBV7-3
CDR3aa: CASSLTGPTYNEQFF

j_gene: TRBJ2-3
abundance: .
v_gene: TRBV28
CDR3aa: CASSLLAPPIEQYF

j_gene: TRBJ1-2
abundance: .
v_gene: TRBV27
CDR3aa: CASSLGGSRSYTF

j_gene: TRBJ2-7
abundance: .
v_gene: TRBV6-5
CDR3aa: CASRVVAGAYEQYF

j_gene: TRBJ2-5
abundance: .
v_gene: TRBV12-3/TRBV12-4
CDR3aa: CASRDSQSGSAETQYF

j_gene: TRBJ2-3
abundance: .
v_gene: TRBV12-3/TRBV12-4
CDR3aa: CASSEAPGQRIYTQYF

j_gene: TRBJ2-2
abundance: .
v_gene: TRBV27
CDR3aa: CASSYNSKATGELFF

j_gene: TRBJ2-7
abundance: medium-sized
v_gene: TRBV7-9
CDR3aa: CASSLGTANYEQYF